Shown below are 7 T cell receptor beta chains from a single sample sequenced in a study of T cell responses to AZD1222 COVID-19 vaccine. Clones were read by immunoSEQ multiplex PCR, and TCRdb kept only the in-frame ones, dropping some. The sample has some 95,000 clones, around 90% seen once. The sequencing here drew on peripheral blood, taken on day 0 of AZD1222 vaccination. The receptors originated from an adult in good health.

V is TRBV6-5 and J is TRBJ1-2; a possible D gene is TRBD1 (5 bases). Trimming removed 5 bases from V and 8 bases from J, with 15 bases in between. CDR3 length equals 13 residues. CDR1 is MNHEY and CDR2 is SVGAGI in the germline V gene. In DNA, the CDR3 is TGTGCCAGCAGTCGGGACCTCAAGGACGGCTACACCTTC. As protein: CASSRDLKDGYTF.

V usage is TRBV6-5 and J usage is TRBJ1-2; D is uncertain. The CDR3 length is 14 residues. Trimming took off 6 bases at V and 8 bases at J, with 19 bases between the two ends. Germline CDR1 and CDR2: MNHEY and SVGAGI. This chain's CDR3 is CASRPRDPGDGYTF. In nucleotides, the CDR3 is TGTGCCAGCAGGCCACGAGACCCGGGAGACGGCTACACCTTC.

A few counts support this clone. The chain uses TRBV6-2 or TRBV6-3 and TRBJ2-5; D is unclear. Trimming stripped 6 bases from V and 2 bases from J, with 10 bases between. The CDR3 has 13 residues. Germline loops: CDR1 MNHEY, CDR2 SVGEGT. This CDR3 reads CASSPREQETQYF. The DNA for the CDR3 is TGTGCCAGCAGCCCTAGGGAACAAGAGACCCAGTACTTC.

This chain joins TRBV7-9 and TRBJ2-5; 9 bases are a match to TRBD2. This CDR3 contains 16 residues. V dropped 1 base and J dropped 5; count of bases not matched to a gene: 8. The germline V gene has CDR1 SEHNR and CDR2 FQNEAQ (reference sequence). DNA for the CDR3: TGTGCCAGCAGCTTAGGTAGTAGCGGGGGTTTCGAGACCCAGTACTTC. Residues: CASSLGSSGGFETQYF.

The chain employs TRBV27 and TRBJ1-4; possibly TRBD1 for D (6 bases). Trimming took 1 base from V and 8 from J, leaving 14 bases between them. This CDR3 has 15 amino acids. Germline V CDR1 and CDR2: MNHEY, SMNVEV (reference sequence). CDR3 residues: CASSLFQGSGEKLFF. The CDR3, as DNA: TGTGCCAGCAGTTTATTCCAGGGGTCTGGGGAAAAACTGTTTTTT. The complete variable domain, with remaining parts taken from reference TRBV27 and TRBJ1-4, reads EAQVTQNPRYLITVTGKKLTVTCSQNMNHEYMSWYRQDPGLGLRQIYYSMNVEVTDKGDVPEGYKVSRKEKRNFPLILESPSPNQTSLYFCASSLFQGSGEKLFFGSGTQLSVL.

The V gene is TRBV27, the J gene TRBJ1-6; 7 bases are a match to TRBD1. The CDR3 is 13 residues long. The germline gives CDR1 MNHEY, CDR2 SMNVEV (reference sequence). After removal of 10 bases from V and 8 bases from J, the junction contained 8 bases not matched to a gene. DNA of the CDR3: TGTGCCACAGGGGGGGGCGAGGATTCACCCCTCCACTTT. It specifies CATGGGEDSPLHF.

This sequence joins TRBV3-1 (or the pseudogene TRBV3-2) and TRBJ2-2; D not resolved. The V end lost 4 bases, the J end lost 6 bases, and 15 bases lay between the germline ends. Germline V gene sequence: CDR1 LGHDT, CDR2 YNNKEL (reference sequence). CDR3 length: 15 residues. CDR3 DNA: TGTGCCAGCAGCCCTCCCTCGTCCGGGTCCGGGGAGCTGTTTTTT. Protein sequence: CASSPPSSGSGELFF.